The entry below describes one T cell receptor (beta chain). This record comes from a study of blood T cell repertoires in COVID-19. Study background: Samples of COVID-19 (acute and convalescent) were obtained from the United States, Italy and Spain. In each case, the material was cDNA or gDNA derived from T cells, B-cell-depleted T cells, or PBMCs.

The authors' processing: Quantification of nucleated cells was approximated via reference gene primer amplification. Method: immunoSEQ multiplex PCR; TCRdb's copy keeps in-frame clones and lacks some. From that table come the V and J calls and clone size; the DNA was used to work out D and trimming. This sample has about 150,000 clones, with over 70% found just once. The specimen was peripheral blood. This clonotype was sampled from a human donor in a cohort sampled during active COVID-19.

Here the CDR3 DNA reads TGTGCCAGCAGCTTGGCCCGGGACAGCGGCCTCACCTTC. This encodes CASSLARDSGLTF. The rearrangement links TRBV3-1 (or the pseudogene TRBV3-2) to TRBJ1-2, with 7 bases fitting TRBD1. The CDR3 consists of 13 residues. Germline V gives CDR1 LGHDT, CDR2 YNNKEL (reference sequence). Losses at the gene ends were 5 bases for V and 13 bases for J; bases not matched to a gene: 13.